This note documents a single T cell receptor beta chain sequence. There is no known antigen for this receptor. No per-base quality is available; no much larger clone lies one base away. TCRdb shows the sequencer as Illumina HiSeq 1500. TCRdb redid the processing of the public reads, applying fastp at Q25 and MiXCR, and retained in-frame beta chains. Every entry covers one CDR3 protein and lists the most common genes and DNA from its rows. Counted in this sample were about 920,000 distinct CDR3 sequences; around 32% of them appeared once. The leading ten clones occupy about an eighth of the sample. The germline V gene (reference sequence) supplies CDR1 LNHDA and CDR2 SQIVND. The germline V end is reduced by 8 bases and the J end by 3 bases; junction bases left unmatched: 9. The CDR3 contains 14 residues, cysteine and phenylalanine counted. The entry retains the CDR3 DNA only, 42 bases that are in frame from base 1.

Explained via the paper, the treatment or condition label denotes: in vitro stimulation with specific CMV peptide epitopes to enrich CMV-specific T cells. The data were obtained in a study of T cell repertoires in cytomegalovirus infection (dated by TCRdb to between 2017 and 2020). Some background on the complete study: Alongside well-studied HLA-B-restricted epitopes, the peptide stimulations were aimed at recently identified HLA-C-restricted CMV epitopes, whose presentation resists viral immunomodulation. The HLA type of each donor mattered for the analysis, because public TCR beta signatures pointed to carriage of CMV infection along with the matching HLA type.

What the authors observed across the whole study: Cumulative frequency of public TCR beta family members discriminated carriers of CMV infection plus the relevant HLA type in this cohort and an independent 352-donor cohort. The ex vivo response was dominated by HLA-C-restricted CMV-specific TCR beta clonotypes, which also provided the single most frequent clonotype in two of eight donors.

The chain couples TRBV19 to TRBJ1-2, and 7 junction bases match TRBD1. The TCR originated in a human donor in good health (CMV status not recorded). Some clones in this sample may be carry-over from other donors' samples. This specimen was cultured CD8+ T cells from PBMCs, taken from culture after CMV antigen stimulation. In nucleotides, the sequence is TGTGCCAGTGGCCCTGACAGGGATCACTATGGCTACACCTTC. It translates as CASGPDRDHYGYTF.